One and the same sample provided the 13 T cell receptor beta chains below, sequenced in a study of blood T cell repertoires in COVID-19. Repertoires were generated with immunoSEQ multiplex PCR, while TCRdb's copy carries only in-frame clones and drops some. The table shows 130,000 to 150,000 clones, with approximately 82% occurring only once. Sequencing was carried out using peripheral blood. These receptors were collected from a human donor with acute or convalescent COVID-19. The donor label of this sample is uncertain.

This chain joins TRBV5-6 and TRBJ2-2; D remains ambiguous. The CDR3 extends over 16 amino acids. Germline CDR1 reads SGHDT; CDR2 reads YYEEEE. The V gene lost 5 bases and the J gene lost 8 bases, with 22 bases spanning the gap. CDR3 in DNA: TGTGCCAGCAGTAAACTTAACGGTGGAGCCCAAGGGGAGCTGTTTTTT. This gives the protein CASSKLNGGAQGELFF.

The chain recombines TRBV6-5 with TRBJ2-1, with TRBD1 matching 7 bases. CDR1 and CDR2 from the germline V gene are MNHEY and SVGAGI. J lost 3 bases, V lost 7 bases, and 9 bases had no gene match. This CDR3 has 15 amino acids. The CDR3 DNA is TGTGCCAGCAATCCACAGACAGGGCGCTACAATGAGCAGTTCTTC. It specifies CASNPQTGRYNEQFF.

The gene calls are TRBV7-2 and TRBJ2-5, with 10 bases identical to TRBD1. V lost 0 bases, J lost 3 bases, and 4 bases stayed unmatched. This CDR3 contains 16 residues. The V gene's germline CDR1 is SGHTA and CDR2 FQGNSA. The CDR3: CASSLAQGTGEETQYF. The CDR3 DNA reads TGTGCCAGCAGCTTAGCGCAGGGGACAGGGGAAGAGACCCAGTACTTC.

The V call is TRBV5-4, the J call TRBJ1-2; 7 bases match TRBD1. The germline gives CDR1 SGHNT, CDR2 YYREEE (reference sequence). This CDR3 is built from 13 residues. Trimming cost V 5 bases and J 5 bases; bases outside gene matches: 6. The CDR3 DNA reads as TGTGCCAGCAGGATACAGGGGCGATATGGCTACACCTTC. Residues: CASRIQGRYGYTF.

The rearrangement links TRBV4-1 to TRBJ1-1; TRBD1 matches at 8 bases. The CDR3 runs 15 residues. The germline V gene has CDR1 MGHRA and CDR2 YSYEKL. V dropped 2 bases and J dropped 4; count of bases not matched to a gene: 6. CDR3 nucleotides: TGCGCCAGCAGCCAATCCCGGACAGGGAGCACTGAAGCTTTCTTT. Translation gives CASSQSRTGSTEAFF.

CDR3 sequence: CASSLGLRGQTDTQYF. The CDR3, as DNA: TGCGCCAGCAGCTTAGGACTGAGAGGCCAAACAGATACGCAGTATTTT. The chain joins TRBV5-1 to TRBJ2-3; tentative D call: TRBD2 (5 bases). With 2 bases removed from V and 3 bases from J, the gap between germline ends came to 16 bases. Germline lookup yields CDR1 SGHRS and CDR2 YFSETQ. There are 16 residues in the CDR3. The variable domain in full, completed from reference TRBV5-1 and TRBJ2-3, reads KAGVTQTPRYLIKTRGQQVTLSCSPISGHRSVSWYQQTPGQGLQFLFEYFSETQRNKGNFPGRFSGRQFSNSRSEMNVSTLELGDSALYLCASSLGLRGQTDTQYFGPGTRLTVL.

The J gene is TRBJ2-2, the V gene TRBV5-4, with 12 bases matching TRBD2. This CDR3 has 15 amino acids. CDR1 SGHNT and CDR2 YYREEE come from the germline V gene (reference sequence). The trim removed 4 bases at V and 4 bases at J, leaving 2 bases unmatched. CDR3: CASSLTSGGTGELFF. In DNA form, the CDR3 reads TGTGCCAGCAGCCTGACTAGCGGGGGCACCGGGGAGCTGTTTTTT.

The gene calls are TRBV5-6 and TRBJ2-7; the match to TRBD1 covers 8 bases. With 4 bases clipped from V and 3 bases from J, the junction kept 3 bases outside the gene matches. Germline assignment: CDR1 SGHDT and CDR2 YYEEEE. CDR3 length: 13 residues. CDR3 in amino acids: CASSRGTGYEQYF. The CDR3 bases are TGTGCCAGCAGCCGGGGGACAGGCTACGAGCAGTACTTC.

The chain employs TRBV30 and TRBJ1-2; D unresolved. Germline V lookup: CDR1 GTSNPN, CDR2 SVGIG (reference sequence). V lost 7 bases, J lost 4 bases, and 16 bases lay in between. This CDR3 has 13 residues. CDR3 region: CASLRGVLYGYTF. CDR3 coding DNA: TGTGCCTCACTCCGAGGAGTGCTCTATGGCTACACCTTC. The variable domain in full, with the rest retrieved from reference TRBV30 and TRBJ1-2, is SQTIHQWPATLVQPVGSPLSLECTVEGTSNPNLYWYRQAAGRGLQLLFYSVGIGQISSEVPQNLSASRPQDRQFILSSKKLLLSDSGFYLCASLRGVLYGYTFGSGTRLTVV.

For the CDR3, the DNA is TGCGCCAGCAGCTACGGCGGGACAGGGGTTCGAAATGAGCAGTTCTTC. Translated, it gives CASSYGGTGVRNEQFF. The rearrangement uses TRBV5-1 and TRBJ2-1, with 10 bases that match TRBD1. J gave up 7 bases and V 3 bases, and 10 bases lay outside the gene matches. This CDR3 is 16 amino acids long. Germline V gene sequence: CDR1 SGHRS, CDR2 YFSETQ.

The CDR3 spells CASSFPLTGSAYTF. CDR3 nucleotides: TGTGCCAGCAGCTTTCCTCTCACAGGGTCGGCCTACACCTTC. This sequence joins TRBV5-4 and TRBJ1-2; D may be TRBD1 (6 bases). Trimming removed 2 bases from V and 10 bases from J, with 18 bases in between. The CDR3 extends over 14 amino acids. The germline CDR1 and CDR2 sequences are SGHNT and YYREEE (reference sequence). Complete variable domain (other parts from reference TRBV5-4 and TRBJ1-2): ETGVTQSPTHLIKTRGQQVTLRCSSQSGHNTVSWYQQALGQGPQFIFQYYREEENGRGNFPPRFSGLQFPNYSSELNVNALELDDSALYLCASSFPLTGSAYTFGSGTRLTVV.

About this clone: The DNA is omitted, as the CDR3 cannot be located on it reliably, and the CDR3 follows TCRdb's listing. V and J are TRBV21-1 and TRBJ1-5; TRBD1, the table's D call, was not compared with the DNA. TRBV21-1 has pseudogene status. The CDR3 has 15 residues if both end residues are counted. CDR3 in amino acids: CASILDRDSNQPQHF.

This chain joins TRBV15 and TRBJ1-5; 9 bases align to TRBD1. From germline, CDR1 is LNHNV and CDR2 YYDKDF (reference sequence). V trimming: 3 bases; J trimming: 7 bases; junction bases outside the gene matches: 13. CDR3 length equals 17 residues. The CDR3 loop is CATSSLYGTGPYQPQHF. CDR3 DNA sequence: TGTGCCACCAGCAGTCTCTACGGGACAGGGCCGTACCAGCCCCAGCATTTT.